The following is a T cell receptor beta chain sequence with its context. The data belong to a study of blood T cell repertoires in COVID-19. Authors' processing steps: Amplification of reference gene primers provided the estimated nucleated cell counts. Sequencing used immunoSEQ multiplex PCR; TCRdb keeps in-frame clones, though not all of them. That table furnishes V, J and clone size, whereas the DNA furnished D and trimming. The sample holds around 68,000 clones, approximately 90% seen once. CDR1 is WNHNN and CDR2 is SYGVQD in the germline V gene (reference sequence). Deletions cut 0 bases from V and 4 bases from J, with 6 bases between. This CDR3 region has 13 residues.

This receptor was taken from a human donor in a cohort sampled during active COVID-19. The sequenced sample was peripheral blood. The chain employs TRBV10-1 and TRBJ1-2, with unresolved D. CDR3 loop: CASSESGSYGYTF. The CDR3 DNA reads TGCGCCAGCAGTGAGTCGGGCAGCTATGGCTACACCTTC.